The 7 T cell receptor beta chains in this list originate from one sample, sequenced in a study of CD8+ T cells in alopecia areata. Sample treatment: oral pan-JAK inhibitor, 5-10 mg twice daily. It was cDNA, reverse transcribed from extracted RNA, that served as the sequencing template. Sequenced by immunoSEQ multiplex PCR; TCRdb stores in-frame clones only, minus some. This sample has about 130,000 clones; about 51% occur once, and the top ten carry roughly 15%. Material: CD8+ T cells sorted from blood, obtained at week 4, from a patient treated with tofacitinib. Receptors originate from a human donor with alopecia areata.

J is TRBJ2-7 and V is TRBV30; maybe TRBD1 (6 bases). This CDR3 has 13 amino acids. Trimming took off 2 bases at V and 3 bases at J, with 11 bases between the two ends. From germline, CDR1 is GTSNPN and CDR2 SVGIG (reference sequence). The CDR3 bases are TGTGCCTGGAGTCTGGTACAGGGCTACGAGCAGTACTTC. It translates to CAWSLVQGYEQYF.

The rearrangement joins TRBV5-8 to TRBJ2-7, with D unclear. The CDR3 is 15 residues long. V was pared by 0 bases and J by 1 base, with 11 bases between. CDR1 is SGHTS and CDR2 is YDEGEE in the germline V gene. CDR3 in amino acids: CASSLAVGSSYEQYF. DNA of the CDR3: TGTGCCAGCAGCTTGGCGGTAGGGTCTTCCTACGAGCAGTACTTC.

The V call is TRBV2, the J call TRBJ1-5; no clear D gene. The CDR3 is made up of 12 amino acids. Trimming took 7 bases from V and 2 from J, leaving 6 bases between them. CDR1 and CDR2 from the germline V gene are SNHLY and FYNNEI. The chain's CDR3 is CASTGGNQPQHF. The DNA for the CDR3 is TGTGCCAGCACCGGGGGCAATCAGCCCCAGCATTTT.

This clone was found a few times. This chain links TRBV9 with TRBJ2-5, with 11 bases aligning to TRBD2. The V and J ends lost 0 bases and 7 bases, in that order; junction bases with no gene match: 11. Germline assignment: CDR1 SGDLS and CDR2 YYNGEE. The CDR3 is 17 amino acids. The CDR3 sequence is CASSVAQTSGDTATQYF. CDR3 in DNA: TGTGCCAGCAGCGTAGCCCAGACTAGCGGGGATACCGCGACCCAGTACTTC.

The rearrangement links TRBV10-3 to TRBJ2-5; weak D call: TRBD2 (6 bases). This CDR3 has 15 residues. The V end lost 0 bases, the J end lost 1 base, and 9 bases lay between the germline ends. Germline assignment: CDR1 ENHRY and CDR2 SYGVKD. The CDR3: CAISESGGSQETQYF. The CDR3 DNA sequence: TGTGCCATCAGTGAGTCGGGGGGATCCCAAGAGACCCAGTACTTC.

The V and J genes are TRBV2 and TRBJ2-7, with D uncertain. Per germline, CDR1 SNHLY and CDR2 FYNNEI. This CDR3 contains 14 residues. Trimming removed 4 bases from V and 0 bases from J, with 10 bases in between. CDR3 nucleotides: TGTGCCAGCAGTGTGCGGTTCCCCTCCTACGAGCAGTACTTC. This translates into CASSVRFPSYEQYF.

This sequence joins TRBV27 and TRBJ1-5; a weak D match, TRBD1 (5 bases). This CDR3 region has 19 residues. V dropped 0 bases and J dropped 0 bases, with 18 bases sitting between them. Germline V lookup: CDR1 MNHEY, CDR2 SMNVEV (reference sequence). CDR3 nucleotide sequence: TGTGCCAGCAGTTTATCTGGCAGGGAAAGACTGTATAGCAATCAGCCCCAGCATTTT. As protein: CASSLSGRERLYSNQPQHF.